The subject of this entry is one T cell receptor beta chain. Its target antigen remains unknown. The input lacks base qualities; no much larger clone sits a single base away. The CDR3 runs 15 residues from the cysteine to the phenylalanine. Only CDR3 DNA is held: 45 bases, read in frame from base 1. After removal of 11 bases from V and 0 bases from J, the junction retains 9 bases not matched to a gene. Reading the germline V gene gives CDR1 MGHDK and CDR2 SYGVNS. This specimen comes from a study of T cells after yellow fever vaccination (dated by TCRdb to about 2019). For the study in its entirety: The SMART-Seq v4 Ultra Low Input RNA kit was used to prepare libraries from fractions with low cell numbers. To track T-cell clones before and after primary and booster YFV17D yellow fever vaccination, bulk TCR alpha and beta repertoires were sequenced longitudinally. Two healthy male donors, one aged 18 to 30 and one aged 30 to 40 years, were included in the cohort. Bulk PBMC replicates and cell subsets were isolated from blood drawn at multiple timepoints before and after both primary and secondary immunization. Overall study outcomes, separate from this receptor: A small fraction of clonotypes showed up in both the CD4 and CD8 compartments, probably as a result of convergent recombination. Compared with the primary T-cell response, the secondary T-cell response was weaker but faster, peaking on day 5 rather than day 15. Only a couple of donors were included in the study, so the extent to which the findings can be generalized is limited. Most clones expanded after primary vaccination were re-detected after the booster (around 96% of CD4 and approximately 88% of CD8), suggesting broad memory maintenance. Computational filtering was needed because FACS-sorted repertoires could contain abundant contaminating clonotypes from the bulk population.

The data were produced on an Illumina NovaSeq 6000. TCR cDNA was synthesized by 5'RACE template switching, which introduced a universal primer site and unique molecular identifiers. Priming for cDNA synthesis came from both the TCR alpha and TCR beta constant segments. Library amplification involved two PCR steps, and the second step added sample barcodes and sequencing adapters. Sequencing of the libraries was done on either Illumina HiSeq 2500 (2x100 bp) or NovaSeq (2x150 bp). Processing in the source paper ran as follows. MIGEC was used to demultiplex reads and collapse the reads into UMI consensus sequences, and MiXCR was used for V(D)J alignment. Vaccine-responding clonotypes were identified with edgeR using replicate PBMC samples, with FDR below 0.01 and a log2 fold change above 5 up to day 15 being required. Each bulk clonotype received a CD4 or CD8 identity based on whether the sequenced CD4 or CD8 repertoire contained that clonotype at higher abundance. Using fastp at Q25 and MiXCR, TCRdb reprocessed the public reads and kept productive beta chains. Duplicate CDR3 protein sequences are folded into a single record with the most common DNA and genes. The V and J calls were not made by the authors but by TCRdb's processing. The sample profile shows under 500,000 distinct CDR3 sequences; approximately 18% of them were found once. Of the sample, roughly a sixth falls within the top ten clones.

The treatment or condition tag for this specimen amounts to: live attenuated yellow fever vaccine strain. At every blood-draw timepoint, two biological replicates of bulk PBMCs were collected. PBMCs were isolated from peripheral blood using a standard Ficoll-Paque protocol. RNA was extracted with TriZol from bulk PBMCs, CD4 and CD8 fractions, and dextramer-positive and dextramer-negative fractions. This clonotype was sampled from a man younger than 30 who received the YFV17D yellow fever vaccine. This sequence uses TRBV25-1 and TRBJ2-2; TRBD1 matches 7 bases in the middle. Here the sequenced sample was PBMCs, taken before the yellow fever booster vaccination. The CDR3 region: CASGPGTANTGELFF. DNA sequence: TGTGCCTCGGGGCCCGGGACAGCGAACACCGGGGAGCTGTTTTTT.